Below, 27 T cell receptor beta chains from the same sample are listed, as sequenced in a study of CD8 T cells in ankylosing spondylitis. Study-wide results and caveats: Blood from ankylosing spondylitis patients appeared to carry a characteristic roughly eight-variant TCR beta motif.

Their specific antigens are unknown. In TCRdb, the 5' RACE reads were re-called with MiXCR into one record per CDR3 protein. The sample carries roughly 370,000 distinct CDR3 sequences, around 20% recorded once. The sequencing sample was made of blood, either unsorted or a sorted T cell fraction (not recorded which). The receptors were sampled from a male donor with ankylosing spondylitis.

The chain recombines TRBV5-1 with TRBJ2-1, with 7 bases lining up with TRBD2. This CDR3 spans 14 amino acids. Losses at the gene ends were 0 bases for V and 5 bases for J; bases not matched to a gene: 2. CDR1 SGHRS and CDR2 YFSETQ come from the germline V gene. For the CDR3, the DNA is TGCGCCAGCAGCTTGGGGACTAGAGACAATGAGCAGTTCTTC. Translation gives CASSLGTRDNEQFF.

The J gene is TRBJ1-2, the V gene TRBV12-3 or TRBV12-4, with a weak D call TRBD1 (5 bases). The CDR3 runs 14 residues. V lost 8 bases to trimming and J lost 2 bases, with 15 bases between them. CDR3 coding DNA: TGTGCCAGCGAGGCCCGAGACAGAAACTATGGCTACACCTTC. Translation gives CASEARDRNYGYTF.

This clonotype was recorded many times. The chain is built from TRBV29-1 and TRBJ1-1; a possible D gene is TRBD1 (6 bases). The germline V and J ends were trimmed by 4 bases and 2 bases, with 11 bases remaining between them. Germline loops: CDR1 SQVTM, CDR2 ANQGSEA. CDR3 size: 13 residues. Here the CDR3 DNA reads TGCAGCGTTGTTGTGACAGGAAACACTGAAGCTTTCTTT. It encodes CSVVVTGNTEAFF. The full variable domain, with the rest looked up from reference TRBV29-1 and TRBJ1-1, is SAVISQKPSRDICQRGTSLTIQCQVDSQVTMMFWYRQQPGQSLTLIATANQGSEATYESGFVIDKFPISRPNLTFSTLTVSNMSPEDSSIYLCSVVVTGNTEAFFGQGTRLTVV.

The CDR3 region has the DNA TGTGCCTGGAGTGCTACGGTCCAAGCCAATGAGCAGTTCTTC. Protein sequence: CAWSATVQANEQFF. The chain recombines TRBV30 with TRBJ2-1; no definite D call. The CDR3 contains 14 residues. Germline CDR1 and CDR2: GTSNPN and SVGIG (reference sequence). The ends were cut back, 1 base at V and 6 bases at J, with 13 bases in the middle.

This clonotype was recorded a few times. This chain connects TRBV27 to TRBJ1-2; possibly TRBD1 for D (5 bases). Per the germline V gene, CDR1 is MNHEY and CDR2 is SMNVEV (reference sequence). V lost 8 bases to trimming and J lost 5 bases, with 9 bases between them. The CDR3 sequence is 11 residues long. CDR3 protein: CASRGDYGYTF. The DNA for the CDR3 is TGTGCCAGCCGAGGGGATTATGGCTACACCTTC.

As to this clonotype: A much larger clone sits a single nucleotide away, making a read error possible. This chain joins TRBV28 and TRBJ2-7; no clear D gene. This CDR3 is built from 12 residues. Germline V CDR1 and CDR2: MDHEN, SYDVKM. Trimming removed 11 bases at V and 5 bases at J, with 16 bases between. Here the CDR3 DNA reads TGTGCCGCCTGTGACAAACCCAACGAGCAGTACTTC. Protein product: CAACDKPNEQYF.

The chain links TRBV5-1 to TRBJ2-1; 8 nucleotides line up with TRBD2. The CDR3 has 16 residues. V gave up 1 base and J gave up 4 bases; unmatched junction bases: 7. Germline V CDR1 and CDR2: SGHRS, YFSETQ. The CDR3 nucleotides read TGCGCCAGCAGCTTGACCGGACTAGCAGTATACAATGAGCAGTTCTTC. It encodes CASSLTGLAVYNEQFF.

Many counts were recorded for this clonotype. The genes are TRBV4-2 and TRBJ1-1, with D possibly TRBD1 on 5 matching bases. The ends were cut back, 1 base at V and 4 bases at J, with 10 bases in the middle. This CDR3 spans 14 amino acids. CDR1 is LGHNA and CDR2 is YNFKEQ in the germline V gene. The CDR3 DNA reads TGTGCCAGCAGCCAAGGCCCTAGGGGCACTGAAGCTTTCTTT. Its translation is CASSQGPRGTEAFF.

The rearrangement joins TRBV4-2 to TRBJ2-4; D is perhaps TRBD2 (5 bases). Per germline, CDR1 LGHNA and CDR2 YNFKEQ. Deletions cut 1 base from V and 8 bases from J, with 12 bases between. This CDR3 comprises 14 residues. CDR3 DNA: TGTGCCAGCAGCCAAGTGCTAGCCGGGGACATTCAGTACTTC. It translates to CASSQVLAGDIQYF.

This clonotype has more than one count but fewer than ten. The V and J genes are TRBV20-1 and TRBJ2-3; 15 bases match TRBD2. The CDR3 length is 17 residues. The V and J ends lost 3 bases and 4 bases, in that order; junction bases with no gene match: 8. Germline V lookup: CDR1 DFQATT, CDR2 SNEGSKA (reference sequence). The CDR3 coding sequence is TGCAGTGCTAGTAGGGGACTAGCGGGAGGCATTCCAGATACGCAGTATTTT. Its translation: CSASRGLAGGIPDTQYF.

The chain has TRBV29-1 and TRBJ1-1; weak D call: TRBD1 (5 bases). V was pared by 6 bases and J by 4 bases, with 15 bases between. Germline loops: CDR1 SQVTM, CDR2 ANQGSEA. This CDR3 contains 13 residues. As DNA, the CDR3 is TGCAGCGTGGAAAGGGGCCGGGGCACTGAAGCTTTCTTT. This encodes CSVERGRGTEAFF.

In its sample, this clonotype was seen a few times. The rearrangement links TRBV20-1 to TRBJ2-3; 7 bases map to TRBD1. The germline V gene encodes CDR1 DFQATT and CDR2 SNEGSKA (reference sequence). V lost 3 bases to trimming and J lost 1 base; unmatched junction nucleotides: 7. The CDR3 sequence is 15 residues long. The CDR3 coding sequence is TGCAGTGCTAGTAACAGGGGCGGCGGCACAGATACGCAGTATTTT. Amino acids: CSASNRGGGTDTQYF.

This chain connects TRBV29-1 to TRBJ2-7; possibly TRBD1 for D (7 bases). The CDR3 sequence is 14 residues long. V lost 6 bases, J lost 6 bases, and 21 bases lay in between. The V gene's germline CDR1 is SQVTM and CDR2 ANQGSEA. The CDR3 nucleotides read TGCAGCGTAGACGGGGGCAGGGGGGTCGGCGAGCAGTACTTC. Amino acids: CSVDGGRGVGEQYF.

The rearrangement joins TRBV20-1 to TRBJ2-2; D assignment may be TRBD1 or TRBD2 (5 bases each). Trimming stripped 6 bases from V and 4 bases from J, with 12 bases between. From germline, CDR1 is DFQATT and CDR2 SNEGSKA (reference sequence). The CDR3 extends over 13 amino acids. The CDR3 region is CSALPGGTGELFF. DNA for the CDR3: TGCAGTGCCCTGCCTGGGGGCACCGGGGAGCTGTTTTTT.

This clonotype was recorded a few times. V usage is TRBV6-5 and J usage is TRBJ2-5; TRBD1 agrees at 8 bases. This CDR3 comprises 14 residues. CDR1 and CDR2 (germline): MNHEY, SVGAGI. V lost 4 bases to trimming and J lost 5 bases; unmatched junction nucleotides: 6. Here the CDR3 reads CASSLLTGEETQYF. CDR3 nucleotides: TGTGCCAGCAGTTTATTGACAGGGGAGGAGACCCAGTACTTC.

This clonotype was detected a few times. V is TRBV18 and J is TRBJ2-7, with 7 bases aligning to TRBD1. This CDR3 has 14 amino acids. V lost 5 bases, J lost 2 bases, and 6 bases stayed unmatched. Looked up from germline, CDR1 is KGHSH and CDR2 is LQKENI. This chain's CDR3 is CASSTDRRPYEQYF. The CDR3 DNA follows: TGTGCCAGCTCAACGGACAGGAGACCCTACGAGCAGTACTTC.

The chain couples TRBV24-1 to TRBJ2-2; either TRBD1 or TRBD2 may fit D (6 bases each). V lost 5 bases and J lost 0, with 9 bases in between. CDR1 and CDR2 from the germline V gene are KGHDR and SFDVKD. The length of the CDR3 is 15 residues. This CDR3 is CATSVGGSNTGELFF. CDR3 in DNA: TGTGCCACCAGTGTAGGGGGGTCGAACACCGGGGAGCTGTTTTTT.

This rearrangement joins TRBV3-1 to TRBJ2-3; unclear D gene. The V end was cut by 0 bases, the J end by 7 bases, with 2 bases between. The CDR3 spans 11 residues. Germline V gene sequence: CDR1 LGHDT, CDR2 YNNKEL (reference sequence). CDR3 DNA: TGTGCCAGCAGCCAAGATTATACGCAGTATTTT. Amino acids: CASSQDYTQYF.

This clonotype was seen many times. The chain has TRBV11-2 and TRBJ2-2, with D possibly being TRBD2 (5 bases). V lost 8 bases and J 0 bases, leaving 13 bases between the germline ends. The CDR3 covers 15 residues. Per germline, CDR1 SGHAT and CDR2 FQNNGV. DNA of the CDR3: TGTGCCAGCCACCTCGGGAACGCGAACACCGGGGAGCTGTTTTTT. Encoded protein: CASHLGNANTGELFF. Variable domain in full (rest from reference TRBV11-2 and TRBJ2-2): EAGVAQSPRYKIIEKRQSVAFWCNPISGHATLYWYQQILGQGPKLLIQFQNNGVVDDSQLPKDRFSAERLKGVDSTLKIQPAKLEDSAVYLCASHLGNANTGELFFGEGSRLTVL.

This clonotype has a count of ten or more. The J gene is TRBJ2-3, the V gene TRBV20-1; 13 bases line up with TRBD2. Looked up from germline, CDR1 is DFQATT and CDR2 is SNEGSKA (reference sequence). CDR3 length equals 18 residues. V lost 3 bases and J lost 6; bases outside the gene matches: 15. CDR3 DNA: TGCAGTGCTAGCTCCCCCAGACTAGCGGGAGGAGGCCGCGATACGCAGTATTTT. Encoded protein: CSASSPRLAGGGRDTQYF.

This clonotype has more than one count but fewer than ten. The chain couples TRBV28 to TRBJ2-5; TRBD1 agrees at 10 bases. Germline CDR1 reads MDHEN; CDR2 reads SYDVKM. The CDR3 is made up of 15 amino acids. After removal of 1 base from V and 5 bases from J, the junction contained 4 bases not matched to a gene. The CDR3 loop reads CASSLLGQGRETQYF. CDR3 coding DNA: TGTGCCAGCAGTTTATTGGGACAGGGGAGGGAGACCCAGTACTTC.

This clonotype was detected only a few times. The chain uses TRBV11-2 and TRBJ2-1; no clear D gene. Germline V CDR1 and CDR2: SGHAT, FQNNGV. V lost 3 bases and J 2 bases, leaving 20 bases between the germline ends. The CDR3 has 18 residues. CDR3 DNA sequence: TGTGCCAGCAGCTTCAGGCCCTTAATGAGTATTCCCTACAATGAGCAGTTCTTC. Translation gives CASSFRPLMSIPYNEQFF.

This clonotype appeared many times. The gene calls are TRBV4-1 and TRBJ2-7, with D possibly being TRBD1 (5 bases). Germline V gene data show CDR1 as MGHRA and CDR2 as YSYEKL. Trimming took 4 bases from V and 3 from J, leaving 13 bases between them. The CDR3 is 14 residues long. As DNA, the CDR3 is TGCGCCAGCAGCCCACAAGACAGAGGCTACGAGCAGTACTTC. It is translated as CASSPQDRGYEQYF.

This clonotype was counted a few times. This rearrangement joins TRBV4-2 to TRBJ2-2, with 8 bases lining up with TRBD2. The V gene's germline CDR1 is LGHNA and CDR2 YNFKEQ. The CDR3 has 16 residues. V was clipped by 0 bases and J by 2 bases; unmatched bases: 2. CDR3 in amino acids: CASSQDTSGNTGELFF. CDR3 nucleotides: TGTGCCAGCAGCCAAGATACTAGCGGAAACACCGGGGAGCTGTTTTTT.

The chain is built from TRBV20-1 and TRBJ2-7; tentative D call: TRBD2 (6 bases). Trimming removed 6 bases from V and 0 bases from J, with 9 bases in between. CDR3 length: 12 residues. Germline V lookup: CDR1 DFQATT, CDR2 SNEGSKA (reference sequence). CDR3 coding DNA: TGCAGTGCCGGAGGGACCTCCTACGAGCAGTACTTC. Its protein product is CSAGGTSYEQYF.

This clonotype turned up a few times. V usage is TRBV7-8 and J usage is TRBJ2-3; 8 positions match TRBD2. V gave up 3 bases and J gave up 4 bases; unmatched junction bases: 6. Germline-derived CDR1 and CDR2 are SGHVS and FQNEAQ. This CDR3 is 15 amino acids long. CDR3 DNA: TGTGCCAGCAGCTTTAGGCGGGGGGAGGCAGATACGCAGTATTTT. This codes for CASSFRRGEADTQYF.

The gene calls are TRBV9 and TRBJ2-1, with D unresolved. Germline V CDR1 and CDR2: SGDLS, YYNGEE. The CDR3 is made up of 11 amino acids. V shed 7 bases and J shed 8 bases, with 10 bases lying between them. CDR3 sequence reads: CASASLDEQFF. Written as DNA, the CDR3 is TGTGCCAGCGCTAGTCTTGATGAGCAGTTCTTC.